Sequencing of this T cell receptor (beta chain) was carried out in a study of T cell repertoires in cytomegalovirus infection. Each CDR3 protein is one row after TCRdb ran MiXCR on the reads. Here the sample spans about 740,000 distinct CDR3 sequences, 35% being singletons. V was clipped by 5 bases and J by 4 bases, with 18 bases between them. CDR3 size: 15 residues. CDR1 SNHLY and CDR2 FYNNEI come from the germline V gene. This receptor was identified in a human donor in good health (CMV status not recorded). Some clones in this sample may be carry-over from other donors' samples. Sequenced material: PBMCs. The V gene is TRBV2, the J gene TRBJ2-7; TRBD1 might be the D (6 bases). The CDR3: CASSRRDIRTYEQYF. The CDR3 bases are TGTGCCAGCAGTCGCCGGGACATAAGGACTTACGAGCAGTACTTC.